The 5 T cell receptor beta chains presented below share a single source sample, sequenced in a study of vaccination and CD4 T cells after COVID-19. Treatment noted: roughly 10-day PBMC culture with coronavirus spike peptide pools or control peptides (ViraFEST assay). Antigens for these TCRs are unknown. Sequencing of cultured CD4+ T cell DNA used the Oncomine TCR Beta short-read assay. TCRdb reprocessed the PCR reads with MiXCR, giving one entry per CDR3 protein. The table includes 9,500 to 15,000 distinct CDR3 sequences, about three fifths detected once. The sequencing sample was made of CD4+ T cells from blood, cultured in vitro. All receptors come from a human donor who had recovered from COVID-19.

The gene calls are TRBV9 and TRBJ1-1; D is undetermined. Trimming stripped 1 base from V and 3 bases from J, with 10 bases between. The CDR3 is made up of 14 amino acids. Germline CDR1 is SGDLS and CDR2 is YYNGEE. In nucleotides, the CDR3 is TGTGCCAGCAGCGTAATTCCAGGTGACACTGAAGCTTTCTTT. Protein sequence: CASSVIPGDTEAFF.

The chain employs TRBV20-1 and TRBJ2-5, with D maybe TRBD2 (5 bases). Germline V gene sequence: CDR1 DFQATT, CDR2 SNEGSKA (reference sequence). V shed 4 bases and J shed 2 bases, with 29 bases lying between them. The CDR3 is 19 amino acids. This CDR3 is CSATAPGSTLYGFQETQYF. The CDR3 region has the DNA TGCAGTGCTACTGCCCCGGGATCTACACTATATGGATTTCAAGAGACCCAGTACTTC.

This chain links TRBV11-3 with TRBJ2-1; no firm D call. This CDR3 has 13 residues. Germline V gives CDR1 SGHNT, CDR2 YENEEA. V lost 2 bases to trimming and J lost 0 bases, with 2 bases between them. As DNA, the CDR3 is TGTGCCAGCAGCTTAAACTCCTACAATGAGCAGTTCTTC. As protein: CASSLNSYNEQFF.

V and J are TRBV19 and TRBJ1-2, with D possibly being TRBD1 (5 bases). The CDR3 spans 14 residues. Deletions cut 1 base from V and 4 bases from J, with 10 bases between. Germline V gene data show CDR1 as LNHDA and CDR2 as SQIVND (reference sequence). This CDR3 is CASSIVGAGYGYTF. CDR3 DNA sequence: TGTGCCAGTAGTATAGTTGGGGCAGGCTATGGCTACACCTTC.

A few counts support this clonotype. This chain uses TRBV21-1 with TRBJ1-5. TRBV21-1 represents a pseudogene. The CDR3 runs 18 residues. CDR3 sequence (DNA): TGTGCCAGAGGCCATTGGAGGGATTCCTTTTATAGCAATCAGCCCCAGCATTTT. It encodes CARGHWRDSFYSNQPQHF.